This TCR beta chain was recorded in a study of post-analysis software for immune sequencing data. The overall study: As for disease course, relapsing-remitting, secondary progressive and progressive-relapsing multiple sclerosis were all included.

Regarding the study as a whole: People with multiple sclerosis had a significantly lower normalized Chao1 diversity than controls did. Patients carried 5 or 6 TRBV segments more frequently than controls did, and TRBV5-6, TRBV5-1 and TRBV20-1 were among them. Samples sharing a preparation batch grouped tightly together when assessed by F measure.

Unique molecular identifiers featured in each of the TCR beta cDNA libraries. Some 500,000 cDNA molecules were obtained per 1 to 10 million input T cells. MiXCR, applied by TCRdb to the PCR reads, yields one record per CDR3 protein. The profile shows around 700,000 distinct CDR3 sequences, approximately 59% of them singletons. This clonotype was seen only a few times. Its antigen is not known. The V end lost 4 bases, the J end lost 0 bases, and 13 bases lay between the germline ends. CDR1 SEHNR and CDR2 FQNEAQ come from the germline V gene (reference sequence). This CDR3 is 17 amino acids long. The TCR comes from a girl aged 2-9 years with multiple sclerosis. Source material: blood. The V call is TRBV7-9, the J call TRBJ2-6; D possibly corresponds to TRBD1 (6 bases). The CDR3 spells CASSSPGQFSGANVLTF. The DNA of the CDR3 is TGTGCCAGCAGCTCCCCAGGACAGTTCTCTGGGGCCAACGTCCTGACTTTC.